Presented here are 4 T cell receptor beta chains from one specimen sequenced in a study of technical replicates of blood from several donors. TCRdb's copy holds only in-frame clones and misses some; the assay was immunoSEQ multiplex PCR. Here the sample spans 70,000 to 80,000 clones, about nine tenths being singletons. Specimen: T cells isolated from PBMCs. These receptors were taken from a human donor in good health.

In nucleotides, the CDR3 is TGCAGTGCTACAAAGTTGGGCGAGCAGTTCTTC. Translating it yields CSATKLGEQFF. The chain couples TRBV20-1 to TRBJ2-1; unclear D gene. CDR3 length: 11 amino acids. Looked up from germline, CDR1 is DFQATT and CDR2 is SNEGSKA (reference sequence). Trimming stripped 4 bases from V and 10 bases from J, with 11 bases between.

The CDR3 coding sequence is TGTGCCAGCAGCCCGACAGGGACACTAATCTACGAGCAGTACTTC. Translation gives CASSPTGTLIYEQYF. The gene calls are TRBV5-6 and TRBJ2-7; 7 positions agree with TRBD1. Per germline, CDR1 SGHDT and CDR2 YYEEEE. CDR3 length: 15 amino acids. After removal of 4 bases from V and 3 bases from J, the junction contained 10 bases not matched to a gene.

The genes are TRBV7-9 and TRBJ2-5; possibly TRBD1 for D (6 bases). Trimming took 6 bases from V and 4 from J, leaving 18 bases between them. The germline gives CDR1 SEHNR, CDR2 FQNEAQ (reference sequence). This CDR3 has 15 amino acids. The CDR3 bases are TGTGCCAGCAGTCCCCCCCGGACAGAGCCAGAGACCCAGTACTTC. Its protein is CASSPPRTEPETQYF.

The V gene is TRBV5-4, the J gene TRBJ2-3, with TRBD2 identical over 8 bases. In germline, CDR1 is SGHNT, CDR2 YYREEE (reference sequence). This CDR3 is built from 16 residues. After removal of 4 bases from V and 0 bases from J, the junction contained 7 bases not matched to a gene. The CDR3 sequence is CASSLGASGSTDTQYF. In nucleotides, the CDR3 is TGTGCCAGCAGCCTCGGGGCTAGCGGGAGCACAGATACGCAGTATTTT.